These 21 T cell receptor beta chains share one sample of origin, sequenced in a study of cytomegalovirus exposure and HLA in healthy donors. Assay: immunoSEQ multiplex PCR; the TCRdb copy retains only in-frame clones and omits some. Of some 330,000 clones listed, roughly 88% are singletons. Sequenced: PBMCs. The receptors here all came from a woman younger than 30 in good health and CMV-seronegative.

There are a few counts of this clone. This chain uses TRBV18 with TRBJ1-2; D ambiguous. The ends were cut back, 2 bases at V and 3 bases at J, with 7 bases in the middle. The CDR3 sequence is 13 residues long. Germline V gives CDR1 KGHSH, CDR2 LQKENI. CDR3 nucleotide sequence: TGTGCCAGCTCACCAGCGCCGGACTATGGCTACACCTTC. Translated, it gives CASSPAPDYGYTF.

The chain employs TRBV6-6 and TRBJ2-7; 8 bases align to TRBD2. The CDR3 covers 16 residues. V dropped 10 bases and J dropped 2; count of bases not matched to a gene: 16. Germline V gene data show CDR1 as MNHNY and CDR2 as SVGAGI (reference sequence). The CDR3 is CAISGEEGTSAYEQYF. DNA for the CDR3: TGTGCCATCAGCGGGGAGGAGGGGACTAGTGCCTACGAGCAGTACTTC.

This sequence joins TRBV9 and TRBJ1-2, with D possibly being TRBD1 (6 bases). CDR3 size: 15 residues. Per the germline V gene, CDR1 is SGDLS and CDR2 is YYNGEE. Trimming removed 5 bases from V and 6 bases from J, with 20 bases in between. The CDR3 DNA follows: TGTGCCAGCAGTGCACAGGGAGAAGTTTTTAATGGCTACACCTTC. Translating it yields CASSAQGEVFNGYTF.

The chain combines TRBV4-3 with TRBJ2-3; 7 bases agree with TRBD1. Germline-derived CDR1 and CDR2 are LGHNA and YSLEER. V trimming: 0 bases; J trimming: 3 bases; junction bases outside the gene matches: 6. The CDR3 extends over 16 amino acids. The CDR3 region has the DNA TGCGCCAGCAGCCAAGACCCGCAGGGGGTAACAGATACGCAGTATTTT. Encoded protein: CASSQDPQGVTDTQYF.

The chain recombines TRBV4-1 with TRBJ2-2; the D gene is possibly TRBD1 (6 bases). The CDR3 consists of 15 residues. Germline V CDR1 and CDR2: MGHRA, YSYEKL. V was shortened by 3 bases and J by 3 bases, with 11 bases between the two germline ends. The CDR3 reads CASSHGDTYTGELFF. CDR3 nucleotides: TGCGCCAGCAGCCACGGGGACACCTACACCGGGGAGCTGTTTTTT.

This chain joins TRBV28 and TRBJ1-2; possible D gene TRBD1, 5 bases. The V end was cut by 2 bases, the J end by 5 bases, with 18 bases between. CDR1 and CDR2 (germline): MDHEN, SYDVKM. This CDR3 comprises 16 residues. Written as DNA, the CDR3 is TGTGCCAGCAGTTTAGGTGATTGGGGCGGGATATATGGCTACACCTTC. It translates to CASSLGDWGGIYGYTF.

A few counts support this clone. The rearrangement uses TRBV11-2 and TRBJ2-7, with 8 positions matching TRBD1. CDR1 SGHAT and CDR2 FQNNGV come from the germline V gene. V gave up 2 bases and J gave up 6 bases; unmatched junction bases: 12. There are 16 residues in the CDR3. This CDR3 is CASSLYRDRNWSEQYF. The CDR3 nucleotides are TGTGCCAGCAGCTTATACCGGGACAGGAATTGGAGCGAGCAGTACTTC.

This sequence joins TRBV5-6 and TRBJ2-7; tentative D call: TRBD2 (5 bases). Germline V gene lookup returns CDR1 SGHDT and CDR2 YYEEEE. V gave up 3 bases and J gave up 0 bases, with 7 bases separating them. This CDR3 has 13 residues. The DNA for the CDR3 is TGTGCCAGCAGCTCCGCGGGCTCCTACGAGCAGTACTTC. This gives the protein CASSSAGSYEQYF.

The chain has TRBV4-3 and TRBJ2-1; TRBD2 matches 8 bases. Germline V CDR1 and CDR2: LGHNA, YSLEER. The J segment lost 6 bases and the V segment lost 1 base, leaving 5 bases of the junction unmatched. This CDR3 has 15 residues. The CDR3 nucleotides read TGCGCCAGCAGCCAAGCCCTAGCGGGTGCCAATGAGCAGTTCTTC. Protein product: CASSQALAGANEQFF.

The chain has TRBV6-1 and TRBJ2-5; TRBD2 aligns across 7 bases. Germline V gene lookup returns CDR1 MNHNS and CDR2 SASEGT. The CDR3 runs 15 residues. Trimming took 6 bases from V and 2 from J; bases not matched to a gene: 9. The CDR3 DNA sequence: TGTGCCAGCAGAGGACGTCTAGCGGCGCAAGAGACCCAGTACTTC. This gives the protein CASRGRLAAQETQYF.

The chain uses TRBV7-9 and TRBJ2-7; a possible D gene is TRBD1 (6 bases). This CDR3 spans 14 amino acids. V shed 5 bases and J shed 0 bases, with 11 bases lying between them. Germline V gene lookup returns CDR1 SEHNR and CDR2 FQNEAQ (reference sequence). As DNA, the CDR3 is TGTGCCAGCAGCCCCACAGGGAACTCCTACGAGCAGTACTTC. Translation: CASSPTGNSYEQYF.

This clone was seen more than once but under ten times. CDR3 nucleotide sequence: TGTGCCAGCAAGTGGACAGGGGGCGGAGATACGCAGTATTTT. Translating it yields CASKWTGGGDTQYF. The chain joins TRBV2 to TRBJ2-3, with TRBD1 identical over 11 bases. Trimming at V came to 7 bases and at J to 5 bases, leaving 5 bases not matched to a gene. The CDR3 runs to 14 residues. Germline CDR1 is SNHLY and CDR2 is FYNNEI. The whole variable domain, remainder taken from reference TRBV2 and TRBJ2-3, is EPEVTQTPSHQVTQMGQEVILRCVPISNHLYFYWYRQILGQKVEFLVSFYNNEISEKSEIFDDQFSVERPDGSNFTLKIRSTKLEDSAMYFCASKWTGGGDTQYFGPGTRLTVL.

This chain connects TRBV7-3 to TRBJ2-2; TRBD2 aligns across 12 bases. Per germline, CDR1 SGHTA and CDR2 FQGTGA. The CDR3 length is 18 residues. V shed 5 bases and J 2 bases; nucleotides not matched to a gene: 9. CDR3 DNA sequence: TGTGCCAGCAGCCCGACGCTAGCGGGAGGGAAAAACACCGGGGAGCTGTTTTTT. Protein sequence: CASSPTLAGGKNTGELFF.

The V gene is TRBV6-5, the J gene TRBJ1-2, with a tentative D call TRBD1 (6 bases). V was trimmed by 0 bases and J by 7 bases, leaving 12 bases between them. The CDR3 is 14 amino acids. Germline lookup yields CDR1 MNHEY and CDR2 SVGAGI. This CDR3 reads CASSYSTGTFGYTF. CDR3 bases: TGTGCCAGCAGTTACTCCACAGGGACCTTTGGCTACACCTTC.

The chain recombines TRBV18 with TRBJ2-7; TRBD1 matches at 8 bases. From germline, CDR1 is KGHSH and CDR2 LQKENI. The CDR3 is made up of 13 amino acids. Trimming removed 6 bases from V and 6 bases from J; junction bases left unmatched: 7. DNA for the CDR3: TGTGCCAGCTCTCTGGGACAGGAAGGCGAGCAGTACTTC. Amino acid sequence: CASSLGQEGEQYF.

This clone has only one observation. The V and J genes are TRBV30 and TRBJ1-1; D is uncertain. CDR3 length: 13 residues. V lost 0 bases and J lost 1, with 6 bases in between. The germline CDR1 and CDR2 sequences are GTSNPN and SVGIG (reference sequence). The CDR3 spells CAWSVDSNTEAFF. Written as DNA, the CDR3 is TGTGCCTGGAGTGTAGACTCGAACACTGAAGCTTTCTTT.

The rearrangement links TRBV15 to TRBJ2-3; TRBD2 matches 9 bases. J was trimmed by 2 bases and V by 3 bases; bases with no gene match: 9. The germline V gene has CDR1 LNHNV and CDR2 YYDKDF (reference sequence). This CDR3 has 17 amino acids. This CDR3 is CATSSELLAGATDTQYF. CDR3 bases: TGTGCCACCAGCAGCGAATTATTAGCGGGGGCCACAGATACGCAGTATTTT.

The J gene is TRBJ1-2, the V gene TRBV19, with 7 bases identical to TRBD1. The V segment lost 5 bases and the J segment 4 bases; nucleotides outside the gene matches: 7. CDR1 and CDR2 (germline): LNHDA, SQIVND (reference sequence). This CDR3 region has 14 residues. CDR3 DNA sequence: TGTGCCAGTAGTCTGGCCGACAGGGCCTATGGCTACACCTTC. Translated: CASSLADRAYGYTF. The full variable domain, in which reference TRBV19 and TRBJ1-2 provide the parts outside the CDR3, is DGGITQSPKYLFRKEGQNVTLSCEQNLNHDAMYWYRQDPGQGLRLIYYSQIVNDFQKGDIAEGYSVSREKKESFPLTVTSAQKNPTAFYLCASSLADRAYGYTFGSGTRLTVV.

This CDR3 reads CASKGGSNQPQHF. Written as DNA, the CDR3 is TGTGCCAGCAAAGGAGGTAGCAATCAGCCCCAGCATTTT. This chain connects TRBV6-1 to TRBJ1-5; no reliable D call. V was cut by 7 bases and J by 0 bases, with 7 bases left in between. The CDR3 length is 13 residues. Looked up from germline, CDR1 is MNHNS and CDR2 is SASEGT.

The rearrangement joins TRBV29-1 to TRBJ2-7; no reliable D call. V gave up 4 bases and J gave up 4 bases, with 14 bases separating them. The CDR3 has 13 residues. In germline, CDR1 is SQVTM, CDR2 ANQGSEA. CDR3 in DNA: TGCAGCGTTGTGTGGGCCCTGCAATACGAGCAGTACTTC. Translated, it gives CSVVWALQYEQYF.

J is TRBJ2-5 and V is TRBV5-8; a possible D gene is TRBD2 (5 bases). Germline CDR1 reads SGHTS; CDR2 reads YDEGEE. The CDR3 runs 13 residues. Between the trimmed V and J ends, which lost 4 bases and 4 bases, there was a span of 11 bases. The CDR3 here is CASSPSRVETQYF. In nucleotides, the CDR3 is TGTGCCAGCAGCCCCTCGAGGGTAGAGACCCAGTACTTC.